These 6 T cell receptor beta chains were all obtained from the same sample, sequenced in a study of T cell responses to AZD1222 COVID-19 vaccine (dated by TCRdb to the early 2020s). The library was produced with the immunoSEQ multiplex PCR assay. TCRdb retrieved this table from immuneACCESS and kept in-frame rearrangements only. Not all clones are present; in checked studies, unresolved V genes account for under half, and no reason is known for the remainder. The sample table lists some 150,000 clones, 94% of them with a count of one. 0.95% to 1.5% of the sample is in the top ten clones. According to the study, the label for this sample's time point signals: baseline before first vaccination. The sequencing used peripheral blood, collected on day 0 of AZD1222 vaccination. These receptors originate from an adult in good health.

The V call is TRBV5-5, the J call TRBJ1-2, with D perhaps TRBD1 (6 bases). The CDR3 length is 12 residues. Germline V gene lookup returns CDR1 SGHKS and CDR2 YYEKEE (reference sequence). Trimming shortened V by 4 bases and J by 8 bases, and 12 bases separated the two germline ends. As DNA, the CDR3 is TGTGCCAGCAGCGCACAGGGTGGGGGCTACACCTTC. Protein: CASSAQGGGYTF.

The gene calls are TRBV27 and TRBJ2-1, with D perhaps matching TRBD1 (5 bases). CDR3 length: 14 amino acids. V gave up 5 bases and J gave up 2 bases, with 10 bases separating them. The V gene's germline CDR1 is MNHEY and CDR2 SMNVEV (reference sequence). The CDR3 nucleotides read TGTGCCAGCAGTCCGATGGACACCTACAATGAGCAGTTCTTC. Residues: CASSPMDTYNEQFF.

The chain has TRBV5-4 and TRBJ2-3; 14 bases match TRBD2. V lost 0 bases, J lost 1 base, and 1 base stayed unmatched. Looked up from germline, CDR1 is SGHNT and CDR2 is YYREEE (reference sequence). The CDR3 runs to 17 residues. The CDR3 sequence: CASSLGGLAGGTDTQYF. In DNA form, the CDR3 reads TGTGCCAGCAGCTTGGGGGGACTAGCGGGGGGCACAGATACGCAGTATTTT.

The genes are TRBV7-9 and TRBJ1-1; 10 bases align to TRBD1. J was trimmed by 8 bases and V by 8 bases; bases with no gene match: 2. The CDR3 is 11 amino acids. Germline lookup yields CDR1 SEHNR and CDR2 FQNEAQ (reference sequence). CDR3 sequence: CASGQGDEAFF. Here the CDR3 DNA reads TGTGCCAGCGGACAGGGGGACGAAGCTTTCTTT. Combining the CDR3 with reference TRBV7-9 and TRBJ1-1 gives the whole variable domain DTGVSQNPRHKITKRGQNVTFRCDPISEHNRLYWYRQTLGQGPEFLTYFQNEAQLEKSRLLSDRFSAERPKGSFSTLEIQRTEQGDSAMYLCASGQGDEAFFGQGTRLTVV.

This sequence joins TRBV7-2 and TRBJ1-5; D is uncertain. The length of the CDR3 is 15 residues. The germline V gene encodes CDR1 SGHTA and CDR2 FQGNSA. V lost 2 bases, J lost 5 bases, and 13 bases lay in between. CDR3 region: CASSLTPSTYQPQHF. The CDR3 region has the DNA TGTGCCAGCAGCTTAACACCGAGCACATATCAGCCCCAGCATTTT. Together with reference TRBV7-2 and TRBJ1-5, the CDR3 gives the full variable domain: GAGVSQSPSNKVTEKGKDVELRCDPISGHTALYWYRQSLGQGLEFLIYFQGNSAPDKSGLPSDRFSAERTGGSVSTLTIQRTQQEDSAVYLCASSLTPSTYQPQHFGDGTRLSIL.

V usage is TRBV28 and J usage is TRBJ2-3; 13 nucleotides match TRBD2. V shed 9 bases, J shed 3 bases, and the junction held 3 bases outside the gene matches. Germline-derived CDR1 and CDR2 are MDHEN and SYDVKM. This CDR3 is built from 14 residues. The CDR3 nucleotides are TGTGCCAGTGAACTAGCGGGGGGGACAGATACGCAGTATTTT. It yields the protein CASELAGGTDTQYF.